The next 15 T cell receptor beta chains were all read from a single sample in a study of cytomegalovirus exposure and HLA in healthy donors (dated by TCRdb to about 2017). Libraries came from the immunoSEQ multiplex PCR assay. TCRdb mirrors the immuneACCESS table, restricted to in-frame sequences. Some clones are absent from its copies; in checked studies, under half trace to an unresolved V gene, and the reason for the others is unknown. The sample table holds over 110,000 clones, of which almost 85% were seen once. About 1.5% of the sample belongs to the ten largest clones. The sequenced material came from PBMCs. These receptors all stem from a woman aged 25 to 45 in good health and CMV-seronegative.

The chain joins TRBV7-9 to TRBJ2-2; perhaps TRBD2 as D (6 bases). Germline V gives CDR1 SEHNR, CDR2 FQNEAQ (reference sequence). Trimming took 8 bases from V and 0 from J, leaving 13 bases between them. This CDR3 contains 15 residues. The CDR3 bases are TGTGCCAGCCCCCGGAGGGGCGCGAACACCGGGGAGCTGTTTTTT. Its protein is CASPRRGANTGELFF. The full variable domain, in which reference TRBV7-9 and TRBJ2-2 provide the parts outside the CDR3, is DTGVSQNPRHKITKRGQNVTFRCDPISEHNRLYWYRQTLGQGPEFLTYFQNEAQLEKSRLLSDRFSAERPKGSFSTLEIQRTEQGDSAMYLCASPRRGANTGELFFGEGSRLTVL.

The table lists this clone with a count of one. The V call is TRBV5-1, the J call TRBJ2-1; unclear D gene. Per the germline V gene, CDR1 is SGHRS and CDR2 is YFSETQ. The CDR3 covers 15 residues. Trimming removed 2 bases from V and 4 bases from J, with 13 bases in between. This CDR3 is CASSFQAPLYNEQFF. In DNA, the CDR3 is TGCGCCAGCAGCTTCCAGGCTCCCCTATACAATGAGCAGTTCTTC.

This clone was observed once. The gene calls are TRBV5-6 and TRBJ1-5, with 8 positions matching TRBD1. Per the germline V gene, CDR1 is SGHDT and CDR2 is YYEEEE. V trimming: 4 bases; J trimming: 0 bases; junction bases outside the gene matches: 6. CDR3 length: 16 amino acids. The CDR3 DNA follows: TGTGCCAGCAGCCTCGGACAGGGAAATAGCAATCAGCCCCAGCATTTT. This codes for CASSLGQGNSNQPQHF. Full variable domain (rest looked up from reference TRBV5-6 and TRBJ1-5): DAGVTQSPTHLIKTRGQQVTLRCSPKSGHDTVSWYQQALGQGPQFIFQYYEEEERQRGNFPDRFSGHQFPNYSSELNVNALLLGDSALYLCASSLGQGNSNQPQHFGDGTRLSIL.

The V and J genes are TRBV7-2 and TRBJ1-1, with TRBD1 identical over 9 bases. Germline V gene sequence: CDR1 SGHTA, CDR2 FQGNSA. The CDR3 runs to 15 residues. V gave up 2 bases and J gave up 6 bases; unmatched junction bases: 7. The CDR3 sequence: CASSLMGQGSAEAFF. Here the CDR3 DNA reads TGTGCCAGCAGCTTAATGGGACAGGGTTCGGCTGAAGCTTTCTTT.

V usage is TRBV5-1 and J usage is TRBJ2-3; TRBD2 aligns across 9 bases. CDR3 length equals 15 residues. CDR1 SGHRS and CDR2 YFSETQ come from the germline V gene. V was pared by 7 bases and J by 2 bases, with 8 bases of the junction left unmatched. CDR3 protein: CASQIAGAYTDTQYF. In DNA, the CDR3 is TGCGCCAGCCAGATAGCGGGGGCTTACACAGATACGCAGTATTTT. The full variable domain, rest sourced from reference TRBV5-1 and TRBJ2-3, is KAGVTQTPRYLIKTRGQQVTLSCSPISGHRSVSWYQQTPGQGLQFLFEYFSETQRNKGNFPGRFSGRQFSNSRSEMNVSTLELGDSALYLCASQIAGAYTDTQYFGPGTRLTVL.

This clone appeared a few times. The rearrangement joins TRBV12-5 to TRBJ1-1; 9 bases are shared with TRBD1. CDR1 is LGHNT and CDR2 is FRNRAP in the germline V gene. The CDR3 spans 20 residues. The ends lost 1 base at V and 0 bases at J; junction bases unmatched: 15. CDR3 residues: CASGLGQGDREPLVNTEAFF. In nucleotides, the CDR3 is TGTGCTAGTGGTTTGGGACAGGGGGACAGGGAGCCTTTAGTGAACACTGAAGCTTTCTTT.

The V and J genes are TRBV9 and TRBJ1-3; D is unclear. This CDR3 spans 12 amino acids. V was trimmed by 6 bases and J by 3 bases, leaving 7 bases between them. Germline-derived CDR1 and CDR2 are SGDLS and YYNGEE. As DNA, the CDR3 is TGTGCCAGCAATGCGGGTGGAAACACCATATATTTT. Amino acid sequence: CASNAGGNTIYF.

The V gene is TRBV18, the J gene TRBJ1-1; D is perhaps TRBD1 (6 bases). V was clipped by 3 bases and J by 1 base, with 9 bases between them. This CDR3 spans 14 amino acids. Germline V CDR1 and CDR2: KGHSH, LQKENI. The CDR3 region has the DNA TGTGCCAGCTCACCGACGACAGGGAACACTGAAGCTTTCTTT. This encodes CASSPTTGNTEAFF. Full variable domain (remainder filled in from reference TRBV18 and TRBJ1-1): NAGVMQNPRHLVRRRGQEARLRCSPMKGHSHVYWYRQLPEEGLKFMVYLQKENIIDESGMPKERFSAEFPKEGPSILRIQQVVRGDSAAYFCASSPTTGNTEAFFGQGTRLTVV.

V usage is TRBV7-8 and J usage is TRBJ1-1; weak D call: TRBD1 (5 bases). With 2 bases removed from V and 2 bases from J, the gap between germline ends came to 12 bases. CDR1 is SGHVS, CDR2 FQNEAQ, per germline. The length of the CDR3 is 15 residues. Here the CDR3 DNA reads TGTGCCAGCAGCTTAAGGGGAACCCGAAACACTGAAGCTTTCTTT. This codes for CASSLRGTRNTEAFF.

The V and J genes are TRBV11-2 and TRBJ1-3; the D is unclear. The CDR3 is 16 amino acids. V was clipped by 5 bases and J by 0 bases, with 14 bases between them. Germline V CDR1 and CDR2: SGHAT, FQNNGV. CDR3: CASSTLTYFSGNTIYF. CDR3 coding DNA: TGTGCCAGCAGCACACTGACATACTTCTCTGGAAACACCATATATTTT.

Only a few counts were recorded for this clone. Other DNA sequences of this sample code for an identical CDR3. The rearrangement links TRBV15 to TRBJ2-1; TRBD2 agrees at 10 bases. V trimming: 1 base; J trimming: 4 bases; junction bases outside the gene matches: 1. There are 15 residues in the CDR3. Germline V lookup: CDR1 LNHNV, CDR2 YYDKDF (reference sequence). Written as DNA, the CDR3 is TGTGCCACCAGCAGAGTTAGCGGGGGGTACAATGAGCAGTTCTTC. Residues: CATSRVSGGYNEQFF.

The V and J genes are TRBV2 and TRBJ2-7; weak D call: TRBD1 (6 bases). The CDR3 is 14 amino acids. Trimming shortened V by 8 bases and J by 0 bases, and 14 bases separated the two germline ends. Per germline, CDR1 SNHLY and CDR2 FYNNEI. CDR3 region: CASGSRGYSYEQYF. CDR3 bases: TGTGCCAGCGGATCCAGGGGTTACTCCTACGAGCAGTACTTC.

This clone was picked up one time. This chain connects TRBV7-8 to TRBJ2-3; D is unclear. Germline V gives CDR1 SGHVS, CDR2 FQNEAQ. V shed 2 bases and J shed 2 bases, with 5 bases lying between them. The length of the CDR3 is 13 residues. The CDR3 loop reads CASSLPYTDTQYF. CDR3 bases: TGTGCCAGCAGCTTACCCTACACAGATACGCAGTATTTT. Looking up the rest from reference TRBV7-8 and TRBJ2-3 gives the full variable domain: GAGVSQSPRYKVAKRGQDVALRCDPISGHVSLFWYQQALGQGPEFLTYFQNEAQLDKSGLPSDRFFAERPEGSVSTLKIQRTQQEDSAVYLCASSLPYTDTQYFGPGTRLTVL.

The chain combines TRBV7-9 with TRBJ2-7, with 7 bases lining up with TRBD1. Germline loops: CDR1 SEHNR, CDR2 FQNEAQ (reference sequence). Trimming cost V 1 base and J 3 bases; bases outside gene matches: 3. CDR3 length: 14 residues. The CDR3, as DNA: TGTGCCAGCAGCTTAGACCGACAGGGCTACGAGCAGTACTTC. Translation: CASSLDRQGYEQYF.

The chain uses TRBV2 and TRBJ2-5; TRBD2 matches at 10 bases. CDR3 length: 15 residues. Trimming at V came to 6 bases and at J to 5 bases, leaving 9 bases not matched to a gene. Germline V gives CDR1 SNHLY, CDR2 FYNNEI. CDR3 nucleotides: TGTGCCAGCAGGGGGGGCCTAGCGGGGGTTGAGACCCAGTACTTC. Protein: CASRGGLAGVETQYF.